This T cell receptor beta chain was recorded in a study of blood T cell repertoires in COVID-19. Study in general: Sources were T cells, B-cell-depleted T cells, or PBMCs; the material itself was cDNA or gDNA.

With 4 bases removed from V and 6 bases from J, the gap between germline ends came to 25 bases. Germline CDR1 is MGHRA and CDR2 is YSYEKL. This CDR3 comprises 17 residues. Measured with immunoSEQ multiplex PCR; TCRdb has only the in-frame clones, and not every one. The table has around 80,000 clones, 70% to 85% seen once; the top ten hold 5% to 6%. Input material: peripheral blood. This chain connects TRBV4-1 to TRBJ2-7, with D perhaps matching TRBD1 (8 bases). The clonotype comes from a man in his forties or fifties with active or convalescent COVID-19. CDR3 protein: CASSPLADRVKVREQYF. The CDR3 bases are TGCGCCAGCAGCCCTCTAGCGGACAGGGTAAAAGTACGCGAGCAGTACTTC.